This note documents a single T cell receptor (beta chain) sequence. Its antigen is currently not known. These data are taken from a study of T cells expressing NK-cell markers (dated by TCRdb to the early 2020s). For the study in its entirety: Three sorted T-cell subsets (CD3+CD56+NKG2C+, CD3+CD56+NKG2C- and CD3+CD56-NKG2C+) from eight donors had their TCR beta-chain repertoires profiled. The study sequenced eight donors, all healthy volunteers chosen at random: three men and five women. The libraries were sequenced on Illumina HiSeq 2000/2500, MiSeq or NextSeq, producing 2 x 150 bp reads. Among the eight sequenced donors, seven were HCMV-seropositive and one was HCMV-seronegative.

A commercial ELISA kit detecting HCMV-specific IgG in serum was used to determine HCMV serostatus. Peripheral blood mononuclear cells were isolated from blood by Ficoll density gradient centrifugation. The instrument was an Illumina HiSeq 2000. The TCR beta cDNA libraries were made using 5'RACE template switching, a step that added both a universal primer site and unique molecular identifiers. cDNA synthesis was primed from the TCR beta constant segment, followed by two successive PCR amplification steps. In the authors' own workflow: MIGEC was used to demultiplex reads and group reads by UMI, and MiTCR was used to assemble and quantify clonotypes. Only TCR cDNA sequences supported by at least two reads were kept to exclude erroneous sequences. The tcR package was used for downstream repertoire analysis, and clonotypes were matched across fractions by CDR3 nucleotide sequence plus V segment. VDJmatch was used to annotate antigen specificity against VDJdb, with one amino acid substitution in CDR3 allowed. Through TCRdb reprocessing, the reads give one entry per CDR3 protein sequence; DNA is omitted. TCRdb's processing, not the study's, gives the V and J calls here. The record for this sample contains some 410,000 distinct CDR3 sequences. The ten biggest clones cover 7.3% of the sample.

The research as a whole found: In over 5 donors, the dominant CD3+CD56+NKG2C+ clonotypes were among the top 10 CD8+ clonotypes and accounted for about 1.0-7.5% of CD8+ T cells. It remained unclear whether the expanded NKG2C-expressing T cell clones were specific for HCMV antigens. Those dominant clonotypes were again the most abundant among CD3+CD56-NKG2C+ cells in a few donors, at roughly 25-60.1%.

CDR1 and CDR2, per the germline V gene (reference sequence), are SEHNR and FQNEAQ. Spanning cysteine to phenylalanine, the CDR3 consists of 14 amino acids. No DNA appears here. This chain joins TRBV7-9 to TRBJ2-1; TCRdb's D call, TRBD2, is unchecked because there is no DNA. This receptor was obtained from a woman between 18 and 69 years old in good health. Sequences were obtained from blood T cells: a sorted CD56 or NKG2C T cell subset, CD4+ or CD8+ T cells, or bulk PBMC T cells (not recorded which). Here the CDR3 is given as CASSRPAGGREQFF.